A single sample is the source of the 27 T cell receptor beta chains below, sequenced in a study of blood T cell repertoires in COVID-19. Measured with immunoSEQ multiplex PCR; TCRdb has only the in-frame clones, and not every one. The table shows roughly 250,000 clones, with around 82% occurring only once. Specimen: peripheral blood. The receptor source for this set is a human donor with COVID-19, enrolled during active disease. The donor label of this sample is uncertain.

The chain carries TRBV7-2 and TRBJ2-1; D may be TRBD1 (5 bases). Germline V gene data show CDR1 as SGHTA and CDR2 as FQGNSA. V lost 5 bases to trimming and J lost 7 bases, with 12 bases between them. The CDR3 contains 13 residues. CDR3 in DNA: TGTGCCAGCAGCCAGGGTAGAGTAAATGAGCAGTTCTTC. It yields the protein CASSQGRVNEQFF.

The genes are TRBV6-6 and TRBJ2-1, with TRBD2 matching 12 bases. CDR1 and CDR2 from the germline V gene are MNHNY and SVGAGI (reference sequence). With V trimmed by 6 bases and J by 3 bases, 21 bases remained unmatched. The CDR3 extends over 21 amino acids. This CDR3 is CASSGQGGEVRLAGVYNEQFF. CDR3 DNA: TGTGCCAGCAGCGGACAGGGGGGGGAAGTTCGACTAGCGGGAGTCTACAATGAGCAGTTCTTC.

The genes are TRBV28 and TRBJ1-4; D is perhaps TRBD1 (5 bases). CDR3 length equals 14 residues. The V gene lost 4 bases and the J gene lost 7 bases, with 13 bases spanning the gap. Germline values: CDR1 MDHEN, CDR2 SYDVKM. CDR3 DNA: TGTGCCAGCAGTTCGACAGCTTCGGGTGAAAAACTGTTTTTT. This gives the protein CASSSTASGEKLFF.

The table lists this clone with a few counts. Here the CDR3 reads CASSFVEWGGDTQYF. In nucleotides, the CDR3 is TGTGCCAGCAGCTTCGTTGAGTGGGGGGGAGATACGCAGTATTTT. The chain couples TRBV28 to TRBJ2-3, with 7 bases matching TRBD2. Trimming took 6 bases from V and 5 from J; bases not matched to a gene: 11. CDR3 length equals 15 residues. From germline, CDR1 is MDHEN and CDR2 SYDVKM.

This clone was picked up a small number of times. The V call is TRBV6-2 or TRBV6-3, the J call TRBJ1-1, with 7 bases fitting TRBD1. The CDR3 loop spans 16 amino acids. Germline-derived CDR1 and CDR2 are MNHEY and SVGEGT. Unmatched junction bases numbered 6, after V lost 2 bases and J lost 0 bases. The CDR3 DNA reads TGTGCCAGCAGTTACCCGACAGGGCCGATGAACACTGAAGCTTTCTTT. This sequence encodes CASSYPTGPMNTEAFF.

This clone showed up just a few times. This chain links TRBV28 with TRBJ2-1, with 7 bases fitting TRBD2. CDR3 size: 16 residues. Germline V gives CDR1 MDHEN, CDR2 SYDVKM. Germline trimming cut 5 bases from V and 4 bases from J; bases unmatched to any gene: 11. CDR3: CASSPRLAVGYNEQFF. The DNA of the CDR3 is TGTGCCAGCAGTCCCCGACTAGCCGTGGGTTACAATGAGCAGTTCTTC.

This clone has a handful of counts. The J gene is TRBJ2-1, the V gene TRBV5-4; 9 bases agree with TRBD1. J was trimmed by 0 bases and V by 4 bases; bases with no gene match: 5. Per germline, CDR1 SGHNT and CDR2 YYREEE (reference sequence). This CDR3 is built from 16 residues. CDR3 sequence: CASSRGQGSSYNEQFF. In DNA, the CDR3 is TGTGCCAGCAGCCGAGGACAGGGGAGCTCCTACAATGAGCAGTTCTTC.

The V and J genes are TRBV11-2 and TRBJ2-2, with TRBD1 identical over 7 bases. The V gene's germline CDR1 is SGHAT and CDR2 FQNNGV. With V trimmed by 5 bases and J by 4 bases, 1 base remained unmatched. This CDR3 is 13 amino acids long. The CDR3 bases are TGTGCCAGCAGCAAGGGGGCCACCGGGGAGCTGTTTTTT. It encodes CASSKGATGELFF.

This chain links TRBV7-8 with TRBJ1-1; D gene ambiguous. The V end was cut by 1 base, the J end by 0 bases, with 18 bases between. Germline V gives CDR1 SGHVS, CDR2 FQNEAQ. The CDR3 is made up of 18 amino acids. CDR3 sequence reads: CASSLVGGSLLMNTEAFF. CDR3 nucleotide sequence: TGTGCCAGCAGCTTAGTGGGAGGCAGCCTTCTTATGAACACTGAAGCTTTCTTT.

This chain joins TRBV9 and TRBJ1-2; D is perhaps TRBD1 (5 bases). Trimming stripped 2 bases from V and 3 bases from J, with 14 bases between. Germline CDR1 SGDLS, CDR2 YYNGEE. The CDR3 runs to 15 residues. The CDR3 reads CASSVNLGVDYGYTF. DNA of the CDR3: TGTGCCAGCAGCGTTAACTTAGGGGTAGACTATGGCTACACCTTC.

The CDR3 spells CASSQDFNYGYTF. The CDR3 coding sequence is TGTGCCAGCAGCCAGGATTTTAACTATGGCTACACCTTC. The chain couples TRBV12-3 or TRBV12-4 to TRBJ1-2; D ambiguous. This CDR3 has 13 amino acids. Trimming stripped 6 bases from V and 1 base from J, with 9 bases between.

The chain couples TRBV7-3 to TRBJ1-5, with D unclear. V was cut by 5 bases and J by 4 bases, with 15 bases left in between. The germline CDR1 and CDR2 sequences are SGHTA and FQGTGA. The CDR3 contains 15 residues. The DNA of the CDR3 is TGTGCCAGCAGCCTCGCAGGCAGTCTGAATCAGCCCCAGCATTTT. It codes for CASSLAGSLNQPQHF.

This chain joins TRBV10-3 and TRBJ2-7; D gene uncertain. Germline V gives CDR1 ENHRY, CDR2 SYGVKD. Trimming removed 5 bases from V and 3 bases from J, with 8 bases in between. This CDR3 has 12 amino acids. The CDR3 nucleotides read TGTGCCATCAGTCAGCTAGACTACGAGCAGTACTTC. Translating gives CAISQLDYEQYF.

A few counts support this clone. The chain links TRBV28 to TRBJ1-1; a weak D match, TRBD1 (5 bases). With 2 bases removed from V and 6 bases from J, the gap between germline ends came to 16 bases. The germline V gene has CDR1 MDHEN and CDR2 SYDVKM. The CDR3 runs to 15 residues. The CDR3 loop is CASSLGGGKAAEAFF. The CDR3 nucleotides are TGTGCCAGCAGTTTAGGTGGGGGGAAGGCGGCTGAAGCTTTCTTT.

The chain couples TRBV12-3 or TRBV12-4 to TRBJ1-1; D not resolved. The CDR3 covers 13 residues. Trimming pared 3 bases from V and 0 bases from J, leaving 5 bases between. The CDR3 loop is CASSFEMNTEAFF. The CDR3 DNA reads as TGTGCCAGCAGTTTTGAGATGAACACTGAAGCTTTCTTT.

The J gene is TRBJ2-5, the V gene TRBV19; D not certain. CDR3 size: 13 residues. Trimming removed 5 bases from V and 2 bases from J, with 9 bases in between. Germline V lookup: CDR1 LNHDA, CDR2 SQIVND (reference sequence). The CDR3 spells CASSDVDQETQYF. CDR3 nucleotides: TGTGCCAGTAGTGATGTAGATCAAGAGACCCAGTACTTC. Supplemented by reference TRBV19 and TRBJ2-5, the full variable domain reads DGGITQSPKYLFRKEGQNVTLSCEQNLNHDAMYWYRQDPGQGLRLIYYSQIVNDFQKGDIAEGYSVSREKKESFPLTVTSAQKNPTAFYLCASSDVDQETQYFGPGTRLLVL.

Ten or more counts support this clone. The V call is TRBV7-2, the J call TRBJ1-6; 7 bases map to TRBD1. This CDR3 has 15 amino acids. Germline V gene data show CDR1 as SGHTA and CDR2 as FQGNSA. The trim removed 1 base at V and 10 bases at J, leaving 7 bases unmatched. The CDR3 is CASSLDTGVRSPLHF. In nucleotides, the CDR3 is TGTGCCAGCAGCTTAGATACAGGGGTAAGGTCACCCCTCCACTTT.

The chain has TRBV5-8 and TRBJ1-3; 10 bases are shared with TRBD1. This CDR3 has 15 residues. Unmatched junction bases numbered 5, after V lost 1 base and J lost 7 bases. CDR1 and CDR2 (germline): SGHTS, YDEGEE. CDR3 DNA sequence: TGTGCCAGCAGCTTGAGGGGACAGGGGTGGAACACCATATATTTT. Amino acids: CASSLRGQGWNTIYF.

The chain recombines TRBV28 with TRBJ1-1; 9 nucleotides align to TRBD1. V gave up 5 bases and J gave up 1 base; unmatched junction bases: 8. The CDR3 is 16 amino acids. Germline V gene data show CDR1 as MDHEN and CDR2 as SYDVKM. The CDR3 loop is CASSTPTGGANTEAFF. The CDR3 coding sequence is TGTGCCAGCAGTACTCCGACAGGGGGAGCGAACACTGAAGCTTTCTTT.

V is TRBV6-6 and J is TRBJ2-3; 9 nucleotides match TRBD2. Germline CDR1 MNHNY, CDR2 SVGAGI (reference sequence). The CDR3 has 15 amino acids. J lost 1 base, V lost 6 bases, and 5 bases had no gene match. CDR3 nucleotide sequence: TGTGCCAGCAGCCGCGGGACTAGCCGCACAGATACGCAGTATTTT. This gives the protein CASSRGTSRTDTQYF.

The chain couples TRBV3-1 (or the pseudogene TRBV3-2) to TRBJ2-7, with D perhaps TRBD1 (6 bases). The V end lost 3 bases, the J end lost 5 bases, and 14 bases lay between the germline ends. The germline V gene has CDR1 LGHDT and CDR2 YNNKEL (reference sequence). This CDR3 comprises 14 residues. CDR3 DNA: TGTGCCAGCAGCCACTCAGGGGTCCCCCACGAGCAGTACTTC. Residues: CASSHSGVPHEQYF.

V is TRBV18 and J is TRBJ1-5; a weak D match, TRBD1 (6 bases). CDR1 KGHSH and CDR2 LQKENI come from the germline V gene. Trimming removed 4 bases at V and 3 bases at J, with 7 bases between. The CDR3 loop spans 13 amino acids. The CDR3 region has the DNA TGTGCCAGCTCACGGGACATCAATCAGCCCCAGCATTTT. Its translation: CASSRDINQPQHF.

The V call is TRBV7-9, the J call TRBJ2-6; 10 nucleotides match TRBD1. This CDR3 has 19 residues. Germline CDR1 reads SEHNR; CDR2 reads FQNEAQ (reference sequence). Trimming removed 5 bases from V and 1 base from J; junction bases left unmatched: 11. The DNA of the CDR3 is TGTGCCAGCAGCCCCCCGGGACAGGGGCTCCGGTCTGGGGCCAACGTCCTGACTTTC. This encodes CASSPPGQGLRSGANVLTF.

The V gene is TRBV28, the J gene TRBJ2-7; no firm D call. The V gene lost 3 bases and the J gene lost 5 bases, with 2 bases spanning the gap. The CDR3 covers 10 residues. The germline V gene has CDR1 MDHEN and CDR2 SYDVKM. For the CDR3, the DNA is TGTGCCAGCAGTTTCGACGAGCAGTACTTC. Translation: CASSFDEQYF.

This chain's CDR3 is CASSPTSTNEQFF. CDR3 bases: TGTGCCAGCAGCCCTACTAGCACCAATGAGCAGTTCTTC. The chain links TRBV12-3 or TRBV12-4 to TRBJ2-1; D is possibly TRBD2 (6 bases). This CDR3 has 13 amino acids. The V end was cut by 6 bases, the J end by 6 bases, with 12 bases between.

V is TRBV28 and J is TRBJ1-4; 8 bases are a match to TRBD1. Germline trimming cut 8 bases from V and 7 bases from J; bases unmatched to any gene: 18. From germline, CDR1 is MDHEN and CDR2 SYDVKM. The CDR3 consists of 17 residues. The CDR3 coding sequence is TGTGCCAGCTTTTCCTACGGGACAGGAATAAGGGGTGAAAAACTGTTTTTT. Protein: CASFSYGTGIRGEKLFF.

This rearrangement joins TRBV7-2 to TRBJ1-2; D not resolved. With 3 bases removed from V and 8 bases from J, the gap between germline ends came to 10 bases. The CDR3 has 12 residues. Germline V gene sequence: CDR1 SGHTA, CDR2 FQGNSA. CDR3 region: CASSFPGVGYTF. The CDR3 DNA reads TGTGCCAGCAGCTTCCCCGGGGTGGGCTACACCTTC.